This TCR beta chain emerged from a study of blood T cell repertoires in COVID-19. The CDR3 loop spans 16 amino acids. V was pared by 1 base and J by 2 bases, with 2 bases of the junction left unmatched. Germline CDR1 reads MNHEY; CDR2 reads SMNVEV (reference sequence). Assay: immunoSEQ multiplex PCR; the TCRdb copy retains only in-frame clones and omits some. The sample gives roughly 33,000 clones, more than 85% of which show up once; about 5% is in the top ten. The sequencing sample was made of peripheral blood. This clonotype originated in a human donor in a cohort sampled during active COVID-19. The chain joins TRBV27 to TRBJ2-3; TRBD2 matches at 11 bases. The CDR3 DNA is TGTGCCAGCAGTTTATTTAGCGGGGGGGCCACAGATACGCAGTATTTT. Translation: CASSLFSGGATDTQYF.